The present TCR beta chain was sequenced within a study of T cells after yellow fever vaccination (dated by TCRdb to about 2019). About the study as a whole: The SMART-Seq v4 Ultra Low Input RNA kit was used to prepare libraries from fractions with low cell numbers. To follow T-cell clones before and after both primary and booster YFV17D yellow fever vaccination, bulk TCR alpha and beta repertoires underwent longitudinal sequencing. Two healthy male donors, one aged 18 to 30 and one aged 30 to 40 years, made up the cohort. Blood samples were taken at several timepoints before and after primary and secondary immunization, and bulk PBMC replicates and cell subsets were isolated. The full study reports these points: Because the study included only a couple of donors, the extent to which the findings can be generalized is limited. The secondary T-cell response was found to be weaker but faster than the primary response, with a peak reached on day 5 rather than on day 15. A small share of clonotypes occurred in both CD4 and CD8 compartments, likely arising from convergent recombination. FACS-sorted repertoires could contain abundant contaminating clonotypes from the bulk population, so computational filtering was required. Most clones expanded after primary vaccination (almost 97% of CD4 and around 88% of CD8) were re-detected after the booster, suggesting that broad memory maintenance occurred.

About this clonotype: Its target antigen remains unknown. No base qualities exist here, and no much larger clone lies one base off it.

The sequencing machine was an Illumina NovaSeq 6000. TCR cDNA was made using 5'RACE template switching, a step that added a universal primer site and unique molecular identifiers. Priming for cDNA synthesis came from both the TCR alpha and TCR beta constant segments. Library amplification used two PCR steps, and the second PCR step added sample barcodes and sequencing adapters. Libraries were sequenced on Illumina HiSeq 2500 (2x100 bp) or NovaSeq (2x150 bp). Under the source paper's analysis protocol: MIGEC was used to demultiplex reads and collapse the reads into UMI consensus sequences, and MiXCR was used for V(D)J alignment. Clonotypes responding to the vaccine were identified with edgeR on replicate PBMC samples, with the criteria of FDR below 0.01 and a log2 fold change above 5 up to day 15. Bulk clonotypes were assigned CD4 or CD8 identity according to which sequenced CD4 or CD8 repertoire held them at higher abundance. Clones were called with MiXCR by TCRdb after fastp trimmed the public reads at Q25, and only in-frame beta chains were retained. Here each entry gathers all rows of one CDR3 protein and keeps the most common genes and DNA. V and J calls and clone size were set by TCRdb, not the authors. This sample gives 250,000 to 350,000 distinct CDR3 sequences in total; approximately 8% of them show up just once. Of the sample, around 3.1% falls within the top ten clones.

V ends up 0 bases short and J 5 bases short, with an unmatched junction base count of 8. As encoded in the germline V gene (reference sequence), CDR1 is DFQATT while CDR2 is SNEGSKA. There are 16 amino acids in the CDR3, from cysteine to phenylalanine inclusive. Only CDR3 DNA is held: 48 bases, read in frame from base 1. Sample treatment or condition, as interpreted from the label and publication: live attenuated yellow fever vaccine strain. A standard Ficoll-Paque protocol was used to isolate PBMCs from peripheral blood. Dynabeads CD4 and CD8 positive selection kits were used to isolate CD4 and CD8 T-cell fractions. RNA was extracted with TriZol from bulk PBMCs, CD4 and CD8 fractions, and dextramer-positive and dextramer-negative fractions.

The sequence was obtained from a man in his late teens or twenties who received the YFV17D yellow fever vaccine. Sample: CD4+ T cells sorted from PBMCs, taken 5 days after the yellow fever booster vaccination. The chain links TRBV20-1 with TRBJ2-3, with 10 junctional bases fitting TRBD1. The DNA reads TGCAGTGCTAGAGACACCGGGACAGGGGCCGGAGATACGCAGTATTTT. The translation is CSARDTGTGAGDTQYF.